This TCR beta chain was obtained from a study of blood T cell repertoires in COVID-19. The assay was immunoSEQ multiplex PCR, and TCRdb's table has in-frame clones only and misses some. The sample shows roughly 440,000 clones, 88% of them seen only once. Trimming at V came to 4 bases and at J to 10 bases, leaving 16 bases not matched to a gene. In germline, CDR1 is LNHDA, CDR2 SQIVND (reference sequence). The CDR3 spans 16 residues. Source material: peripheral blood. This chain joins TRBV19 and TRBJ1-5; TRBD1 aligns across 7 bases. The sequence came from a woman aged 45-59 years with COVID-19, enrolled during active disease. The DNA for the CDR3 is TGTGCCAGTAGTACGACCGGACAGGTTGGTATCCCACCCCAGCATTTT. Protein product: CASSTTGQVGIPPQHF.